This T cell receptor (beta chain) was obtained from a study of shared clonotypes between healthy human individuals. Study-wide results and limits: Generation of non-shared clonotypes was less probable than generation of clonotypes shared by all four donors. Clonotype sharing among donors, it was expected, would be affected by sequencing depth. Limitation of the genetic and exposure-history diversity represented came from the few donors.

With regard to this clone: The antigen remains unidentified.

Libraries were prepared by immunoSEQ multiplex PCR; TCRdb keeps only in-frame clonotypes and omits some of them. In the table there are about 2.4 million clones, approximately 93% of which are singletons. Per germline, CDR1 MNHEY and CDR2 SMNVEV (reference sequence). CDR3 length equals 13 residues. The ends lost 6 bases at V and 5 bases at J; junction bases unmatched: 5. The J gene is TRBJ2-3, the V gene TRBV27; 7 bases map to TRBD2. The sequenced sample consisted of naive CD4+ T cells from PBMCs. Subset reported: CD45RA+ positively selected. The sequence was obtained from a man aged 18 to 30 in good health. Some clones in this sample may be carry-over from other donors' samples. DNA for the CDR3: TGTGCCAGCAGGGGGGGGATTGTAGATACGCAGTATTTT. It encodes CASRGGIVDTQYF.